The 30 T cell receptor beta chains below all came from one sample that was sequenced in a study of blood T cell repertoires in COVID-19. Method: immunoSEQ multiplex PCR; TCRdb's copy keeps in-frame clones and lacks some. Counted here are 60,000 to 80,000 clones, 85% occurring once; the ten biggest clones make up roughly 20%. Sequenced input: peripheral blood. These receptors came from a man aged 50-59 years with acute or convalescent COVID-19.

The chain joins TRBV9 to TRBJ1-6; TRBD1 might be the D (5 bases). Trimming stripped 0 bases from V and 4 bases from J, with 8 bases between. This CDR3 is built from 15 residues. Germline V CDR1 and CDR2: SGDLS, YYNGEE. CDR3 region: CASSVDDSYNSPLHF. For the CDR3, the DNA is TGTGCCAGCAGCGTAGACGACAGTTATAATTCACCCCTCCACTTT.

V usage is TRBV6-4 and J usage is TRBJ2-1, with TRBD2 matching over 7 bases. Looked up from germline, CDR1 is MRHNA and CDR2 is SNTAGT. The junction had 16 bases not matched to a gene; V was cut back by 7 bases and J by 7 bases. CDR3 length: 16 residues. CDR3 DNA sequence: TGTGCCAGCACTCTGTATGGGTTAGCGGGCGGGAATGAGCAGTTCTTC. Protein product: CASTLYGLAGGNEQFF.

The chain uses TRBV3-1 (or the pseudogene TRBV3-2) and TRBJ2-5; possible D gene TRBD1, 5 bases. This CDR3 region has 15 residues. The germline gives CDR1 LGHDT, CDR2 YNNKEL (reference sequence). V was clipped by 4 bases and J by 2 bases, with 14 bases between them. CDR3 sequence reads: CASSPLLGAQETQYF. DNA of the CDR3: TGTGCCAGCAGCCCCTTGCTAGGGGCGCAAGAGACCCAGTACTTC.

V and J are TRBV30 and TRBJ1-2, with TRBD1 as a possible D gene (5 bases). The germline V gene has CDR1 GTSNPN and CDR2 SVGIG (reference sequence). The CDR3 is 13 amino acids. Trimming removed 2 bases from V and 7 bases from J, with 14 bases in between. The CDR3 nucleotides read TGTGCCTGGAGTTTGGGCTCCGGGGGTGGCTACACCTTC. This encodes CAWSLGSGGGYTF.

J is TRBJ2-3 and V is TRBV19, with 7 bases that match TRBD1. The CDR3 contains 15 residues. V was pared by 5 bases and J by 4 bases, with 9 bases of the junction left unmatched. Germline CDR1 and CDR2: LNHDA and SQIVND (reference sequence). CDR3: CASSEQGREADTQYF. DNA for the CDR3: TGTGCCAGTAGTGAACAGGGGCGCGAGGCAGATACGCAGTATTTT.

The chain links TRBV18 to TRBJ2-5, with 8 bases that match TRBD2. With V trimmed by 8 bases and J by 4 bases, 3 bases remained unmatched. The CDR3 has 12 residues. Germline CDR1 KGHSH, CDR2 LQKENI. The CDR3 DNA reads TGTGCCAGCAACCGGGGGGGAGAGACCCAGTACTTC. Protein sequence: CASNRGGETQYF.

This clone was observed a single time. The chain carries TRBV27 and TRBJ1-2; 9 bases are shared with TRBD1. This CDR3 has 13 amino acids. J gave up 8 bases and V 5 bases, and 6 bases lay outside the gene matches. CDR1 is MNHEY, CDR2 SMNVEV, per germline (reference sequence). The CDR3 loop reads CASSLNRGHGYTF. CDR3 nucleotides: TGTGCCAGCAGTCTTAACAGGGGGCACGGCTACACCTTC.

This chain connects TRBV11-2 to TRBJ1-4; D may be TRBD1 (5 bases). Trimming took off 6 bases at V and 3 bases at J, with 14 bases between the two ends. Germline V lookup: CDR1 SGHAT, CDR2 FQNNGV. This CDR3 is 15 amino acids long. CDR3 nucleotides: TGTGCCAGCAGACCTACAGGATTAGCTAATGAAAAACTGTTTTTT. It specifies CASRPTGLANEKLFF.

The CDR3 sequence is CASRTGTSGGAVYF. CDR3 sequence (DNA): TGTGCCAGCAGGACCGGGACTAGCGGGGGGGCAGTGTATTTT. The J gene is TRBJ2-3, the V gene TRBV2; 16 nucleotides match TRBD2. The CDR3 is made up of 14 amino acids. CDR1 and CDR2 from the germline V gene are SNHLY and FYNNEI. V lost 6 bases and J lost 14; bases outside the gene matches: 8.

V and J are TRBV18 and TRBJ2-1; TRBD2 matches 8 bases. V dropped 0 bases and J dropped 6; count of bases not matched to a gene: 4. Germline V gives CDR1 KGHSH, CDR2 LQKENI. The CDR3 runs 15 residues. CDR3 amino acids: CASSPPGTRGNEQFF. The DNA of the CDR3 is TGTGCCAGCTCACCACCGGGGACTAGGGGCAATGAGCAGTTCTTC.

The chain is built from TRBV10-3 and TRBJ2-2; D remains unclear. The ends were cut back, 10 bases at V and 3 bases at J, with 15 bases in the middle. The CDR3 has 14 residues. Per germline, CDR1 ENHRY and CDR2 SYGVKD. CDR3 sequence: CATAPQADTGELFF. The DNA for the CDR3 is TGTGCCACCGCCCCGCAGGCTGACACCGGGGAGCTGTTTTTT.

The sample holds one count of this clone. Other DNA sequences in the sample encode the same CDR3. In DNA, the CDR3 is TGTGCCAGCAGTTCACAGGGACCCTACGAGCAGTACTTC. It encodes CASSSQGPYEQYF. The J gene is TRBJ2-7, the V gene TRBV27; weak D call: TRBD1 (6 bases). With 4 bases removed from V and 2 bases from J, the gap between germline ends came to 9 bases. Germline CDR1 and CDR2: MNHEY and SMNVEV (reference sequence). The length of the CDR3 is 13 residues.

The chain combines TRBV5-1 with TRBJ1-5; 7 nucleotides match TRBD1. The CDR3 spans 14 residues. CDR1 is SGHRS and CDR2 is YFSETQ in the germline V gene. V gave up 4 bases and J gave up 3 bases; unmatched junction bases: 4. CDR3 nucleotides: TGCGCCAGCAGCCCCGACAGGGCCAATCAGCCCCAGCATTTT. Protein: CASSPDRANQPQHF.

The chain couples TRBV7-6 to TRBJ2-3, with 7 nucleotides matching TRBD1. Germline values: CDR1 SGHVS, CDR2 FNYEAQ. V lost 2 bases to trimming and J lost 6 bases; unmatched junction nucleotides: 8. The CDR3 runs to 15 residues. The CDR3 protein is CASSLSIGQADTQYF. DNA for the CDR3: TGTGCCAGCAGCTTATCTATCGGACAGGCGGATACGCAGTATTTT.

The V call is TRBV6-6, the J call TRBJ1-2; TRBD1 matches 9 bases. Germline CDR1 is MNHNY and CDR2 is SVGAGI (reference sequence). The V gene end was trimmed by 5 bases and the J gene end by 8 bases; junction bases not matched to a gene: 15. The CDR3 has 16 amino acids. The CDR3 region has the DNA TGTGCCAGCAGTCTCAGGACAGGGGACGGCTTACGGGGCTACACCTTC. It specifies CASSLRTGDGLRGYTF.

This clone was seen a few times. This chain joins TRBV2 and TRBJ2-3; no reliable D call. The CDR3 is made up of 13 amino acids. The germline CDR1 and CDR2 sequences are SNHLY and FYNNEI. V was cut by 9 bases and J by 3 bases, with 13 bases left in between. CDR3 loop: CASFGLFTDTQYF. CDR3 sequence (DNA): TGTGCCAGTTTTGGGCTATTTACAGATACGCAGTATTTT.

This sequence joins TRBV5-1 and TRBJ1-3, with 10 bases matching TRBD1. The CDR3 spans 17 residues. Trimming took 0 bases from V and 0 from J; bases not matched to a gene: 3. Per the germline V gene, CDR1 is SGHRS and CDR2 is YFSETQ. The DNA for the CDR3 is TGCGCCAGCAGCTTGGCGGGACAGGGGTTCTCTGGAAACACCATATATTTT. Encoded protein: CASSLAGQGFSGNTIYF.

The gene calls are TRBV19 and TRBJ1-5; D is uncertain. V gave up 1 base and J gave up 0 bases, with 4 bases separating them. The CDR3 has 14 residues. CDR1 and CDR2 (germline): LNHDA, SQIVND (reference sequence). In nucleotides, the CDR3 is TGTGCCAGTAGTATAGGAGATAGCAATCAGCCCCAGCATTTT. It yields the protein CASSIGDSNQPQHF.

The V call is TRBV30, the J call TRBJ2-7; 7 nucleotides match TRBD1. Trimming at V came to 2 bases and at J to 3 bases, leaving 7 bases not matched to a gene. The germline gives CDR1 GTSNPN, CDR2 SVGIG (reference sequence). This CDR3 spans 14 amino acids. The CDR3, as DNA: TGTGCCTGGAGTACGGGACAGAGGGGCTACGAGCAGTACTTC. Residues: CAWSTGQRGYEQYF.

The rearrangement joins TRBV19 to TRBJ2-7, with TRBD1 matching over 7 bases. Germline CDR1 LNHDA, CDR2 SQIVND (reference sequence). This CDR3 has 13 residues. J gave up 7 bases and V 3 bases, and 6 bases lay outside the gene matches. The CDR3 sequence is CASSIRPGGEQYV. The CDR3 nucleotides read TGTGCCAGTAGTATTCGCCCAGGGGGTGAGCAGTACGTC.

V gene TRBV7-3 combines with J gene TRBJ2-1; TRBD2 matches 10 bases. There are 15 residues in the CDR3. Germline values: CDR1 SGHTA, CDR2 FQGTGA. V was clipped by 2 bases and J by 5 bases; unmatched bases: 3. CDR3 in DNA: TGTGCCAGCAGCTTAGCAGCGGGGGGGCACAATGAGCAGTTCTTC. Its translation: CASSLAAGGHNEQFF.

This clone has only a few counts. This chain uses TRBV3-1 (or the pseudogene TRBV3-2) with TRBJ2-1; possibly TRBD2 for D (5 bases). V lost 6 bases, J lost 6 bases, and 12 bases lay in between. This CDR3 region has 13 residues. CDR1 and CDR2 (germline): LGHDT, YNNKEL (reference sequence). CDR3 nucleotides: TGTGCCAGCAGACCGGGGAGCGGCAATGAGCAGTTCTTC. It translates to CASRPGSGNEQFF.

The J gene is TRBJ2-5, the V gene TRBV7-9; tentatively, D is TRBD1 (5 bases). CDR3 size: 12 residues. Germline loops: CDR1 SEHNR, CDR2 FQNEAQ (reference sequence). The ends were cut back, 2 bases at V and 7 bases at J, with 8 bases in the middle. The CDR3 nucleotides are TGTGCCAGCAGCTTACGTACAGGGACCCAGTACTTC. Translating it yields CASSLRTGTQYF.

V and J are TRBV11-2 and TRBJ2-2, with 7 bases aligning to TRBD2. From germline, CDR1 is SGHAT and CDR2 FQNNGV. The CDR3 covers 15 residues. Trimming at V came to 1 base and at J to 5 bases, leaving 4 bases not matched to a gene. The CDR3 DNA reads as TGTGCCAGCAGCTTAGGGAGCGGGGCAACCGGGGAGCTGTTTTTT. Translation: CASSLGSGATGELFF.

DNA of the CDR3: TGTGCCAGCAGGGGCAAGACAGGTCCCACCTCGGAGCCCCAGCATTTT. Its translation: CASRGKTGPTSEPQHF. The chain is built from TRBV25-1 and TRBJ1-5, with a possible D match to TRBD1 (6 bases). Germline assignment: CDR1 MGHDK and CDR2 SYGVNS. The V and J ends lost 6 bases and 8 bases respectively, with 23 bases between them. The CDR3 extends over 16 amino acids.

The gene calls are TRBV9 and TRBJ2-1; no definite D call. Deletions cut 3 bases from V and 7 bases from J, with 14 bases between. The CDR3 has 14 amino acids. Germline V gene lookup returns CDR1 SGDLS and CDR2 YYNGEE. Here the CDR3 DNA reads TGTGCCAGCAGCGCCCAGTTGATCGATAATGAGCAGTTCTTC. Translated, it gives CASSAQLIDNEQFF.

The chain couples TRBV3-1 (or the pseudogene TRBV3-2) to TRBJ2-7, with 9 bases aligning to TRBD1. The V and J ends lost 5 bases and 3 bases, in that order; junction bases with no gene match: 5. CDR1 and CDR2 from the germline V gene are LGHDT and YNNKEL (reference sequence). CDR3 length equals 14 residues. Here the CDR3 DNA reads TGTGCCAGCAGCGAGCGGACAGGGGTCTACGAGCAGTACTTC. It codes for CASSERTGVYEQYF.

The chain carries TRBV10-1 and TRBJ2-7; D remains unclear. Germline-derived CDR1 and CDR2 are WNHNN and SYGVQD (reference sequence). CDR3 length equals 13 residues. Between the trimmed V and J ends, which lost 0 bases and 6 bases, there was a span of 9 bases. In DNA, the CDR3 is TGCGCCAGCAGTGAGTCGGGTGGGCTCGAGCAGTACTTC. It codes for CASSESGGLEQYF.

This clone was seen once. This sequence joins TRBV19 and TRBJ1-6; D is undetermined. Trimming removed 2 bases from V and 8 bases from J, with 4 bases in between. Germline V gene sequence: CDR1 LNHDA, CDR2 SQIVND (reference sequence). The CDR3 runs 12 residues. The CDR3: CASSIIDSPLHF. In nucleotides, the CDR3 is TGTGCCAGTAGTATAATCGATTCACCCCTCCACTTT.

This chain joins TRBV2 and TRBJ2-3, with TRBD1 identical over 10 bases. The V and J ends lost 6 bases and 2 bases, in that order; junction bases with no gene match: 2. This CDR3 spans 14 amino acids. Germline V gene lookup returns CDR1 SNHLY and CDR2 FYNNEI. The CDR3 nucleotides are TGTGCCAGCAGGGACAGGGGGGTCACAGATACGCAGTATTTT. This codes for CASRDRGVTDTQYF.